A single count supports the clone carrying this T cell receptor beta chain. V gave up 1 base and J gave up 6 bases, with 12 bases separating them. CDR1 is KGHSH, CDR2 LQKENI, per germline. This CDR3 spans 15 amino acids. It was 5'RACE with constant-segment primers that produced the TCR alpha and TCR beta cDNA libraries, which carried sample barcodes and UMIs. TCRdb re-derived calls from the 5' RACE reads in MiXCR, one entry per CDR3 protein. Of some 290,000 distinct CDR3 sequences listed, 15% to 20% are singletons. This sample was included in a study of T-cell memory formation after mild COVID-19. The overall study: Each donor largely had its own TCR clusters.

Sequenced input: PBMCs or a T cell subset sorted from them (not recorded which). The receptor's source is a young man who had mild COVID-19 (a few samples of this study predate the infection). Cell type and time point are not known. This chain links TRBV18 with TRBJ1-4; no clear D gene. CDR3 loop: CASSPQKRADEKLFF. CDR3 bases: TGTGCCAGCTCACCACAGAAGAGGGCGGATGAAAAACTGTTTTTT.